A selection of T cell receptor beta chains follows, all from one sample in a study of shared clonotypes between healthy human individuals. Generated by immunoSEQ multiplex PCR, the TCRdb table keeps only in-frame clones and is missing some. This table has fewer than 3 million clones, just under 95% appearing once. Sequences were obtained from naive CD4+ T cells from PBMCs. The receptors here all came from a man younger than 35 in good health. Some clones in this sample may be carry-over from other donors' samples. The CDR3 runs from the conserved cysteine through the conserved F or W. D genes are given only for firm matches. Not all rows give a size; the values are once, few, many and, for expanded clones, a class.

V: TRBV15; size: .; D: TRBD2; J: TRBJ2-7; DNA: TGTGCCACCAGCAGAGCGGTAGCGGGAGGAACATCCTACGAGCAGTACTTC; CDR3: CATSRAVAGGTSYEQYF
V: TRBV7-7; size: .; D: .; J: TRBJ1-4; DNA: TGTGCCAGCACCCGATGGGGGGCCCAGGGAACTAATGAAAAACTGTTTTTT; CDR3: CASTRWGAQGTNEKLFF
V: TRBV20-1; size: .; D: .; J: TRBJ1-1; DNA: TGCAGTCGTAGGACGAACGCTGAAGCTTTCTTT; CDR3: CSRRTNAEAFF
V: TRBV7-9; size: .; D: .; J: TRBJ1-4; DNA: TGTGCCAGCAGCCCATCGCGCCATACGGGTGAAAAACTGTTTTTT; CDR3: CASSPSRHTGEKLFF
V: TRBV28; size: .; D: .; J: TRBJ2-1; DNA: TGTGCCAGCAGCCGACCTTTTAGCGTTCGCTCCTACAATGAGCAGTTCTTC; CDR3: CASSRPFSVRSYNEQFF
V: TRBV19; size: .; D: .; J: TRBJ2-7; DNA: TGTGCCAGTAGTATGGCTGGTAGACCCTCCTACGAGCAGTACTTC; CDR3: CASSMAGRPSYEQYF
V: TRBV5-1; size: .; D: TRBD1; J: TRBJ2-2; DNA: TGCGCCAGCAATCAACTAGGGACAGCAAACACCGGGGAGCTGTTTTTT; CDR3: CASNQLGTANTGELFF
V: TRBV4-2; size: .; D: .; J: TRBJ1-2; DNA: TGTGCCAGCAGCCTCCTGACAGGAGGAGCGACATCTGGCTACACCTTC; CDR3: CASSLLTGGATSGYTF
V: TRBV7-3; size: .; D: TRBD1; J: TRBJ2-7; DNA: TGTGCCAGCAGCTTGCTTGGGCAGGGGGCGAGCGAGCAGTACTTC; CDR3: CASSLLGQGASEQYF
V: TRBV7-9; size: .; D: .; J: TRBJ1-4; DNA: TGTGCCAGCAGCTTACTTCGGGACGGAAAAAATGAAAAACTGTTTTTT; CDR3: CASSLLRDGKNEKLFF
V: TRBV4-1; size: .; D: .; J: TRBJ1-5; DNA: TGCGCCAGCAGCCAAGTCTTCGTGGTGGAGCCCCAGCATTTT; CDR3: CASSQVFVVEPQHF
V: TRBV6-5; size: .; D: .; J: TRBJ2-2; DNA: TGTGCCAGCACAAGGGACCCAGGAGGGGCCGGGGAGCTGTTTTTT; CDR3: CASTRDPGGAGELFF
V: TRBV7-9; size: few; D: .; J: TRBJ1-3; DNA: TGTGCCAGCAGCTTTCTAATGGTCTCTGGAAACACCATATATTTT; CDR3: CASSFLMVSGNTIYF
V: TRBV2; size: .; D: TRBD1; J: TRBJ1-1; DNA: TGTGCCAGCAGGGGAGGGGGACAGGGGGCAGGAACTGAAGCTTTCTTT; CDR3: CASRGGGQGAGTEAFF
V: TRBV2; size: .; D: .; J: TRBJ2-7; DNA: TGTGCCAGCAGAGGGACAATCGGGGGGCAGTACTTC; CDR3: CASRGTIGGQYF
V: TRBV29-1; size: .; D: .; J: TRBJ1-5; DNA: TGCAGCGTTGCGCAGGCCGGGGGGAATCAGCCCCAGCATTTT; CDR3: CSVAQAGGNQPQHF
V: TRBV7-2; size: .; D: TRBD1; J: TRBJ2-4; DNA: TGTGCCAGCAGCTCTGGGGGGACAGGGTTGGACAAAAACATTCAGTACTTC; CDR3: CASSSGGTGLDKNIQYF
V: TRBV6-6; size: .; D: TRBD1; J: TRBJ1-5; DNA: TGTGCCAGCAGTTTTCCGGGACAGGGGGCCGGACAGCCCCAGCATTTT; CDR3: CASSFPGQGAGQPQHF
V: TRBV11-2; size: .; D: .; J: TRBJ2-5; DNA: TGTGCCAGCACCTGGTTGGAGGGCTCACAAGAGACCCAGTACTTC; CDR3: CASTWLEGSQETQYF
V: TRBV27; size: .; D: .; J: TRBJ2-3; DNA: TGTGCCAGCAGTCCATGGACGGCGAGCACAGATACGCAGTATTTT; CDR3: CASSPWTASTDTQYF
V: TRBV18; size: .; D: .; J: TRBJ1-1; DNA: TGTGCCAGCTCAGTGGGGACTTCGGTAAACACTGAAGCTTTCTTT; CDR3: CASSVGTSVNTEAFF
V: TRBV5-1; size: .; D: .; J: TRBJ1-6; DNA: TGCGCCAGCAGCTTGGGGACGATAAGCTCCTATAATTCACCCCTCCACTTT; CDR3: CASSLGTISSYNSPLHF
V: TRBV15; size: .; D: TRBD2; J: TRBJ2-1; DNA: TGTGCCACCAGCAGAGAGATAAGCGGGAGGGCCTACAATGAGCAGTTCTTC; CDR3: CATSREISGRAYNEQFF
V: TRBV7-2; size: .; D: .; J: TRBJ2-7; DNA: TGTGCCAGCAGCTCCACTTTGGCCGGGACCTCCGAGCAGTACTTC; CDR3: CASSSTLAGTSEQYF
V: TRBV7-3; size: once; D: .; J: TRBJ1-2; DNA: TGTGCCAGCAGCTTCGGGGCGGTGGGCTATGGCTACACCTTC; CDR3: CASSFGAVGYGYTF
V: TRBV10-3; size: .; D: .; J: TRBJ2-7; DNA: TGTGCCATCAGTGAGTCGAGAGGGGCCCCCTACGAGCAGTACTTC; CDR3: CAISESRGAPYEQYF
V: TRBV5-1; size: .; D: TRBD2; J: TRBJ2-1; DNA: TGCGCCAGCAGCTTTCTAGCGGGAGCTGTCGGTGATGAGCAGTTCTTC; CDR3: CASSFLAGAVGDEQFF
V: TRBV2; size: .; D: TRBD1; J: TRBJ1-5; DNA: TGTGCCAGCTTGGGACAGGGACACCAGCCCCAGCATTTT; CDR3: CASLGQGHQPQHF
V: TRBV5-6; size: .; D: TRBD1; J: TRBJ1-2; DNA: TGTGCCAGCAGCACCGGACAGGGAGACTATGGCTACACCTTC; CDR3: CASSTGQGDYGYTF
V: TRBV7-8; size: .; D: TRBD1; J: TRBJ2-5; DNA: TGTGCCAGCAGCTTAGGTAGAGGGACAGGAGAGACCCAGTACTTC; CDR3: CASSLGRGTGETQYF
V: TRBV7-2; size: few; D: .; J: TRBJ1-2; DNA: TGTGCCAGCAGCGGCCGGGACGGATACTATGGCTACACCTTC; CDR3: CASSGRDGYYGYTF
V: TRBV4-1; size: .; D: .; J: TRBJ2-1; DNA: TGCGCCAGCAGCCAAGGACCCAAGGCGGCCCCCTACAATGAGCAGTTCTTC; CDR3: CASSQGPKAAPYNEQFF
V: TRBV5-1; size: .; D: TRBD2; J: TRBJ2-5; DNA: TGCGCCAGCAGCTTCCCGCCCGGGACAGGGGGGACTAGCGGGAGGTTAGAGACCCAGTACTTC; CDR3: CASSFPPGTGGTSGRLETQYF
V: TRBV4-1; size: .; D: .; J: TRBJ2-1; DNA: TGCGCCAGCAGCCAAGGATACAGGGAAGGTGAGCAGTTCTTC; CDR3: CASSQGYREGEQFF
V: TRBV4-1; size: .; D: .; J: TRBJ1-2; DNA: TGCGCCAGCAGCCAAGTCCCTAACTATGTCTACACCTTC; CDR3: CASSQVPNYVYTF
V: TRBV5-5; size: .; D: .; J: TRBJ2-2; DNA: TGTGCCAGCAGCTTGCAGCCTACGAACACCGGGGAGCTGTTTTTT; CDR3: CASSLQPTNTGELFF
V: TRBV2; size: .; D: .; J: TRBJ1-1; DNA: TGTGCCAGCAGTGGACAGGTAAACACTGAAGCTTTCTTT; CDR3: CASSGQVNTEAFF
V: TRBV5-1; size: .; D: .; J: TRBJ1-4; DNA: TGCGCCAGCAGCCTGGGACCCGGGGAAAAACTGTTTTTT; CDR3: CASSLGPGEKLFF
V: TRBV7-9; size: .; D: .; J: TRBJ1-3; DNA: TGTGCCAGCAGCTCTCTCAGGCTTGCTGGAAACACCATATATTTT; CDR3: CASSSLRLAGNTIYF
V: TRBV11-2; size: .; D: .; J: TRBJ2-2; DNA: TGTGCCAGCAGAAGGGCCACCGGGGAGCTGTTTTTT; CDR3: CASRRATGELFF
V: TRBV10-1; size: once; D: .; J: TRBJ1-1; DNA: TGCGCCAGCAGTGAGCGGCGAGCTTTCTTT; CDR3: CASSERRAFF
V: TRBV5-1; size: .; D: .; J: TRBJ2-2; DNA: TGCGCCAGCATCGGGGTGGGAGACGGGGAGCTGTTTTTT; CDR3: CASIGVGDGELFF
V: TRBV28; size: .; D: .; J: TRBJ2-7; DNA: TGTGCCAGCAGTTATCCAGGGTCCTACGAGCAGTACTTC; CDR3: CASSYPGSYEQYF
V: TRBV27; size: .; D: .; J: TRBJ2-7; DNA: TGTGCCAGCAGTTGGTATGCGAGGCCCTCCTACGAGCAGTACTTC; CDR3: CASSWYARPSYEQYF
V: TRBV7-9; size: .; D: .; J: TRBJ2-5; DNA: TGTGCCAGCAGCTTAGGAGGGCCCCTCTTCCAAGAGACCCAGTACTTC; CDR3: CASSLGGPLFQETQYF
V: TRBV19; size: .; D: TRBD1; J: TRBJ1-1; DNA: TGTGCCAGTAGACAACTTTCCGGGACAGGGGGCACTGAAGCTTTCTTT; CDR3: CASRQLSGTGGTEAFF
V: TRBV9; size: .; D: .; J: TRBJ1-1; DNA: TGTGCCAGCAGCGCGCGACAGCAGAACACTGAAGCTTTCTTT; CDR3: CASSARQQNTEAFF
V: TRBV19; size: .; D: TRBD2; J: TRBJ2-2; DNA: TGTGCCAGTAGTTTAAGTAGCGGGAGGGGCAGCACCGGGGAGCTGTTTTTT; CDR3: CASSLSSGRGSTGELFF
V: TRBV6-1; size: .; D: .; J: TRBJ2-6; DNA: TGTGCCAGCAGTGAAGCTTCGGGCCAGCGGCCCGGGGCCAACGTCCTGACTTTC; CDR3: CASSEASGQRPGANVLTF
V: TRBV19; size: .; D: .; J: TRBJ2-7; DNA: TGTGCCAGTAGTACTTCAAAGGGCGAGCAGTACTTC; CDR3: CASSTSKGEQYF
V: TRBV4-2; size: .; D: .; J: TRBJ2-7; DNA: TGTGCCAGCAGCCAAGATAGGGTACGGACCTACGAGCAGTACTTC; CDR3: CASSQDRVRTYEQYF
V: TRBV28; size: .; D: .; J: TRBJ1-2; DNA: TGTGCCAGCAGCTCCTTCTTTCAAGACAGGACCTTTGTGTATGGCTACACCTTC; CDR3: CASSSFFQDRTFVYGYTF
V: TRBV6-5; size: .; D: TRBD1; J: TRBJ1-4; DNA: TGTGCCAGCAGTTGGGACAGGGGTAATGAAAAACTGTTTTTT; CDR3: CASSWDRGNEKLFF
V: TRBV7-8; size: .; D: TRBD2; J: TRBJ2-2; DNA: TGTGCCAGCAGCCCGCGGGAGACCGGGGAGCTGTTTTTT; CDR3: CASSPRETGELFF
V: TRBV11-3; size: .; D: TRBD2; J: TRBJ2-2; DNA: TGTGCCAGCAGCCCCGGACTAGCTTCCGGGGAGCTGTTTTTT; CDR3: CASSPGLASGELFF
V: TRBV5-1; size: .; D: .; J: TRBJ1-2; DNA: TGCGCCAGCAGCTTAGACCCCATGGGGGCGGGAGGCTACACCTTC; CDR3: CASSLDPMGAGGYTF
V: TRBV9; size: .; D: TRBD2; J: TRBJ2-3; DNA: TGTGCCAGCAGCGAGGGGACTAGCGGATACACAGATACGCAGTATTTT; CDR3: CASSEGTSGYTDTQYF